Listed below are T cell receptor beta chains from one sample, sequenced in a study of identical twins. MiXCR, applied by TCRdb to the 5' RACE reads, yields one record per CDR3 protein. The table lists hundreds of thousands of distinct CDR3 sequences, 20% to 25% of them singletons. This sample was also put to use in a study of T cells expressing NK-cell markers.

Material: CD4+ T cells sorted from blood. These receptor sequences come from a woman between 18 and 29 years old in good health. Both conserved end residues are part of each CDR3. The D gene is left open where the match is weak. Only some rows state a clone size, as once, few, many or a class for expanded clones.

TGTGCCAGCAGCTTAATCTCCGACACTGAAGCTTTCTTT	CASSLISDTEAFF	-	TRBV7-9	TRBJ1-1	13	few
TGTGCCAGCAGTTACTCATCTGGCGGACCTTCCTCCTACAATGAGCAGTTCTTC	CASSYSSGGPSSYNEQFF	-	TRBV6-5	TRBJ2-1	18	-
TGCGCCAGCAGCCGGGGGCGCCCTGGCACAGATACGCAGTATTTT	CASSRGRPGTDTQYF	-	TRBV5-1	TRBJ2-3	15	-
TGTGCCAGCAGCCAAGAGGCGTTCCCCACCCCCAATGAGCAGTTCTTC	CASSQEAFPTPNEQFF	-	TRBV3-1	TRBJ2-1	16	few
TGTGCCAGCAGCTCGGACTTGGGGACCTACGAGCAGTACTTC	CASSSDLGTYEQYF	-	TRBV7-9	TRBJ2-7	14	few
TGCGCCAGCAGCCAAGACAGGGGCTTTGGAGCTTTCTTT	CASSQDRGFGAFF	-	TRBV4-1	TRBJ1-1	13	few
TGTGCCAGCAGGGAACAACTAGCGGGAGGGTACAATGAGCAGTTCTTC	CASREQLAGGYNEQFF	TRBD2	TRBV6-1	TRBJ2-1	16	once
TGTGCCTGGAGTCAGGGACTAGCGGGCGGAGAGCAGTACTTC	CAWSQGLAGGEQYF	TRBD2	TRBV30	TRBJ2-7	14	few
TGCGCCAGCAGCTTGGTAGGCGGTACTTCCTACGAGCAGTACTTC	CASSLVGGTSYEQYF	-	TRBV5-1	TRBJ2-7	15	-
TGTGCCAGCAGCTTATTTGGGGGGGCAAATACGCAGTATTTT	CASSLFGGANTQYF	-	TRBV7-8	TRBJ2-3	14	many
TGTGCCAGCTGCCAACTCCGGGCCCCGTTTTCCGAGCAGTACTTC	CASCQLRAPFSEQYF	-	TRBV7-2	TRBJ2-7	15	-
TGTGCCAGCAGCGCCCGGGACAGGACTGAAGCTTTCTTT	CASSARDRTEAFF	TRBD1	TRBV7-2	TRBJ1-1	13	-
TGCGCCAGCAGCCATGGACTAGCGGGAGGGACCGGGGAGCTGTTTTTT	CASSHGLAGGTGELFF	TRBD2	TRBV5-1	TRBJ2-2	16	-
TGTGCCAGCAGCCGACAGGGTCTTAGCACAGATACGCAGTATTTT	CASSRQGLSTDTQYF	TRBD1	TRBV5-6	TRBJ2-3	15	few
TGTGCCAGCAGTTACCAGGGGAGCTACGAGCAGTACTTC	CASSYQGSYEQYF	-	TRBV6-5	TRBJ2-7	13	-
TGTGCCAGCAAGGTCCGGGAGGGATCCTACGAGCAGTACTTC	CASKVREGSYEQYF	TRBD2	TRBV12-3/TRBV12-4	TRBJ2-7	14	many
TGTGCCAGCAGCTTGCGGCTAGCGGGAGACGTGTACTTC	CASSLRLAGDVYF	TRBD2	TRBV7-9	TRBJ2-7	13	few
TGTGCCACCAGTGATCGGACTAGCGGGGGATTCGCCGGGGAGCTGTTTTTT	CATSDRTSGGFAGELFF	TRBD2	TRBV24-1	TRBJ2-2	17	few
TGCAGTGCTAGTCGCCGGACCCTGAACACTGAAGCTTTCTTT	CSASRRTLNTEAFF	-	TRBV20-1	TRBJ1-1	14	-
TGTGCCAGCAGCTTAGGGTCAGCGGGAGGGCGATTAGCCAAAAACATTCAGTACTTC	CASSLGSAGGRLAKNIQYF	TRBD2	TRBV11-1	TRBJ2-4	19	-
TGCGCCAGCAGCACAGGGATATCGGGCACCGGGGAGCTGTTTTTT	CASSTGISGTGELFF	-	TRBV5-1	TRBJ2-2	15	few
TGTGCCAGCAGCTTCAGAACAGGGGGGTTGGATGAGCAGTTCTTC	CASSFRTGGLDEQFF	TRBD1	TRBV7-9	TRBJ2-1	15	-
TGCAGTGCTAGAGTATTAAGGGGGGGCCTAAGGGTTCAAGAGACCCAGTACTTC	CSARVLRGGLRVQETQYF	-	TRBV20-1	TRBJ2-5	18	-